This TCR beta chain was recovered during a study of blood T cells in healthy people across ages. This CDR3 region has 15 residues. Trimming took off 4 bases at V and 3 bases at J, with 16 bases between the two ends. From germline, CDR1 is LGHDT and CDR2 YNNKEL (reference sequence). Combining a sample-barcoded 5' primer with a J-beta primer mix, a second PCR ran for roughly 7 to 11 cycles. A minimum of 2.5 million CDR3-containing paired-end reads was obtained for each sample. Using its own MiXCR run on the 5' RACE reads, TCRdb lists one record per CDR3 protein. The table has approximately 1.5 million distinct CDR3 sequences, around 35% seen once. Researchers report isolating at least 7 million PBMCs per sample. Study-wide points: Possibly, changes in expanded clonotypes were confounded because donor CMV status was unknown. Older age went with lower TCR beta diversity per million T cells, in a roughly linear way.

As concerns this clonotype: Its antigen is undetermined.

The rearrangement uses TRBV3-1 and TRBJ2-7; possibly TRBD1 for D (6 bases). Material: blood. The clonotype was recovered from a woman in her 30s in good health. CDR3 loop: CASSRLRRDNYEQYF. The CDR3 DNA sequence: TGTGCCAGCAGCCGCCTCCGCCGGGACAACTACGAGCAGTACTTC.